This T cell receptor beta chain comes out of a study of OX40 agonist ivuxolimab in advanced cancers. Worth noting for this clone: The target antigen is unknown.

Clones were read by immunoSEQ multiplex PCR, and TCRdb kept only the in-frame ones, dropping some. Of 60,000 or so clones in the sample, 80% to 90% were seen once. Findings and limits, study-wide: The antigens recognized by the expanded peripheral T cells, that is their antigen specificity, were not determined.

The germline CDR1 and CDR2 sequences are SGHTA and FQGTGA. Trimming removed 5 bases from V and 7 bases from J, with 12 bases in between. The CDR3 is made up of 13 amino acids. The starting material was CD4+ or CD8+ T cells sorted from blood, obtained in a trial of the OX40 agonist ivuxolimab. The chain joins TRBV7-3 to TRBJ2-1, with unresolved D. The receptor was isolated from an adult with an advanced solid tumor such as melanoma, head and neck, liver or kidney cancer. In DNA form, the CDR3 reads TGTGCCAGCAGCCGTACGAAACAAAATGAGCAGTTCTTC. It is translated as CASSRTKQNEQFF. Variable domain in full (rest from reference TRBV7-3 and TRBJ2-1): GAGVSQTPSNKVTEKGKYVELRCDPISGHTALYWYRQSLGQGPEFLIYFQGTGAADDSGLPNDRFFAVRPEGSVSTLKIQRTERGDSAVYLCASSRTKQNEQFFGPGTRLTVL.